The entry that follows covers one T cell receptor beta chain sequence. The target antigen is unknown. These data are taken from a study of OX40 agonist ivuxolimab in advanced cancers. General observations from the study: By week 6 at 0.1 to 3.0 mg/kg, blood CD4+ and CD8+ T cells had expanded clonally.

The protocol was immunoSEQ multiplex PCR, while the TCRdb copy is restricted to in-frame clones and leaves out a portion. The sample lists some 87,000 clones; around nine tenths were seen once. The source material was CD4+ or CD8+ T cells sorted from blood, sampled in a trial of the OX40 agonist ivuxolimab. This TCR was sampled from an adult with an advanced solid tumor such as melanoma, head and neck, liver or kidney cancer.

The CDR3 here is CAWSVGSNAEAFF. CDR3 in DNA: TGTGCCTGGAGTGTTGGCAGTAACGCTGAAGCTTTCTTT. This chain joins TRBV30 and TRBJ1-1; D uncertain. Germline assignment: CDR1 GTSNPN and CDR2 SVGIG (reference sequence). The CDR3 totals 13 residues. Trimming took 0 bases from V and 6 from J, leaving 11 bases between them. The full variable domain, its missing parts supplied by reference TRBV30 and TRBJ1-1, is SQTIHQWPATLVQPVGSPLSLECTVEGTSNPNLYWYRQAAGRGLQLLFYSVGIGQISSEVPQNLSASRPQDRQFILSSKKLLLSDSGFYLCAWSVGSNAEAFFGQGTRLTVV.